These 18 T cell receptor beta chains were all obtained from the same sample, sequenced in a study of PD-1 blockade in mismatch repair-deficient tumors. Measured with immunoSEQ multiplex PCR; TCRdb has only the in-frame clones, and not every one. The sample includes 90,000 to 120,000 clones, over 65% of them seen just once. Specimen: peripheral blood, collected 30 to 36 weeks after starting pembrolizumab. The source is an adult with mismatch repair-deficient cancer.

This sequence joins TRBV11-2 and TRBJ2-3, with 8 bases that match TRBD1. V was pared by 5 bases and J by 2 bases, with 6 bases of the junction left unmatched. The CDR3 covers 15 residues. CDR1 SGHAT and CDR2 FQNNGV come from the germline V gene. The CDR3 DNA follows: TGTGCCAGCAGCATCGACAGGGGATACACAGATACGCAGTATTTT. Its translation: CASSIDRGYTDTQYF.

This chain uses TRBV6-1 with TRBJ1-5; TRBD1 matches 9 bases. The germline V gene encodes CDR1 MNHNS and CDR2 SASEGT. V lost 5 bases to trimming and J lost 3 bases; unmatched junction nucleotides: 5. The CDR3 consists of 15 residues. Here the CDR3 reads CASSKGDRDNQPQHF. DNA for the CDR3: TGTGCCAGCAGTAAAGGGGACAGGGACAATCAGCCCCAGCATTTT.

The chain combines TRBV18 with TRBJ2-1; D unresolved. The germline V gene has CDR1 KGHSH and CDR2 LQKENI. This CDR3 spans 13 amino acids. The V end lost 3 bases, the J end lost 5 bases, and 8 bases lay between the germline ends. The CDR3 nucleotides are TGTGCCAGCTCACCTGGGAAACACAATGAGCAGTTCTTC. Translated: CASSPGKHNEQFF.

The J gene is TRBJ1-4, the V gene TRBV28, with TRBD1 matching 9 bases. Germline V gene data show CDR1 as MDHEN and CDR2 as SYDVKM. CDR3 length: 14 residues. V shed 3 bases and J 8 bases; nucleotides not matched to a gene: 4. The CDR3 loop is CASSLGTGWEKLFF. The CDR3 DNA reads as TGTGCCAGCAGTTTGGGGACAGGGTGGGAAAAACTGTTTTTT.

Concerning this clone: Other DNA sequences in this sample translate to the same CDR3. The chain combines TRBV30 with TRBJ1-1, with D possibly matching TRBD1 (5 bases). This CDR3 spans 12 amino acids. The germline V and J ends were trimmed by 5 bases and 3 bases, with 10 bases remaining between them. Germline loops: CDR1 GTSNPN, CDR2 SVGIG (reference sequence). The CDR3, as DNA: TGTGCCTGGTCGTGGGGGGACACTGAAGCTTTCTTT. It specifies CAWSWGDTEAFF.

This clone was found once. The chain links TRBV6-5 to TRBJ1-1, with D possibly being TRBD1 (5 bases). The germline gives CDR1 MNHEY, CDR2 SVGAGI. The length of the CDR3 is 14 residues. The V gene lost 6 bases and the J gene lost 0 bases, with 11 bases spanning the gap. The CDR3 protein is CASRTGTLNTEAFF. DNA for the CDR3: TGTGCCAGCAGAACCGGGACGTTGAACACTGAAGCTTTCTTT.

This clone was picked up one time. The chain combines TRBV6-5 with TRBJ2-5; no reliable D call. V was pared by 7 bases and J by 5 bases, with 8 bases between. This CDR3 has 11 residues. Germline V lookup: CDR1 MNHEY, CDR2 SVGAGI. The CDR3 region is CASTAGETQYF. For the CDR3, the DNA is TGTGCCAGCACAGCCGGCGAGACCCAGTACTTC.

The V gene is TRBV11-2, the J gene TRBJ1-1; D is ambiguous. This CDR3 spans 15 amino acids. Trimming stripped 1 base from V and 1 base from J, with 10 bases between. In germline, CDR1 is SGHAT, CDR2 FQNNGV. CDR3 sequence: CASSLALAQNTEAFF. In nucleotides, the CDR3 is TGTGCCAGCAGCTTAGCCCTAGCCCAGAACACTGAAGCTTTCTTT.

Written as DNA, the CDR3 is TGTGCCAGCAGTTTGACTAGCGGAAGGCCCCAAGAGACCCAGTACTTC. Encoded protein: CASSLTSGRPQETQYF. The chain links TRBV7-2 to TRBJ2-5; TRBD2 matches 9 bases. The CDR3 has 16 amino acids. V lost 6 bases, J lost 1 base, and 9 bases stayed unmatched. Germline CDR1 and CDR2: SGHTA and FQGNSA.

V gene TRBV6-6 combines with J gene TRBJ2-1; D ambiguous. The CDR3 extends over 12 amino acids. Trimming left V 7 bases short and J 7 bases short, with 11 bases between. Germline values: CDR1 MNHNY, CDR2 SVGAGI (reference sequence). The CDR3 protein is CASTDPGNEQFF. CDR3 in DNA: TGTGCCAGCACCGACCCTGGTAATGAGCAGTTCTTC.

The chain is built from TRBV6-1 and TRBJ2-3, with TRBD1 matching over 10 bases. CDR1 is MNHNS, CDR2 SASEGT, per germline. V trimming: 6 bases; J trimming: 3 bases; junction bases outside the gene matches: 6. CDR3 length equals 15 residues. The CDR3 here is CASSSGQGLTDTQYF. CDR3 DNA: TGTGCCAGCAGCTCGGGACAGGGGTTGACAGATACGCAGTATTTT.

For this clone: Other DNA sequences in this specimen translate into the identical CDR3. Written as DNA, the CDR3 is TGTGCCAGCTCCCCCGGACAGGGCGCTGAAGCTTTCTTT. Translation: CASSPGQGAEAFF. The chain couples TRBV18 to TRBJ1-1; TRBD1 matches at 8 bases. The CDR3 loop spans 13 amino acids. V was clipped by 6 bases and J by 6 bases; unmatched bases: 6. Germline V gene data show CDR1 as KGHSH and CDR2 as LQKENI.

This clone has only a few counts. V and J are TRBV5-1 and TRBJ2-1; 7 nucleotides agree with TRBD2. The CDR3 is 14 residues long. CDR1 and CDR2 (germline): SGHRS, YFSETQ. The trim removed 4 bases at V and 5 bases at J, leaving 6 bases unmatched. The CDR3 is CASSLRAGDNEQFF. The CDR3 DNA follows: TGCGCCAGCAGCCTGAGGGCGGGGGACAATGAGCAGTTCTTC.

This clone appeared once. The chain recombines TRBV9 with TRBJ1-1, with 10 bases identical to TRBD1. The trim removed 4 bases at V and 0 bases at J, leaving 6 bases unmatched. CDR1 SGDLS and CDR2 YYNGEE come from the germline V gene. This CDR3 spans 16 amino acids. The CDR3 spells CASSLRTGGLNTEAFF. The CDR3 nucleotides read TGTGCCAGCAGCTTACGGACAGGGGGATTGAACACTGAAGCTTTCTTT.

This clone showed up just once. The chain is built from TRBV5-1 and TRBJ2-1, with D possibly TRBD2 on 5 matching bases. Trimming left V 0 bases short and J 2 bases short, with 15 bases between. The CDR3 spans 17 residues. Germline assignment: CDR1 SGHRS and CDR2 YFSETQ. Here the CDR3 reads CASSLARTLNTYNEQFF. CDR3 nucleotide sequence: TGCGCCAGCAGCTTGGCCCGGACTCTTAATACCTACAATGAGCAGTTCTTC.

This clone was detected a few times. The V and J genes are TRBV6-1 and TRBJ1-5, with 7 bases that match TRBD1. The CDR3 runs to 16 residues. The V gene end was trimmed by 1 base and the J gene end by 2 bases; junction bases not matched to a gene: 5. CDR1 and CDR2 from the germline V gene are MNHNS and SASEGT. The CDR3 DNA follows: TGTGCCAGCAGTGAAGGACAGGGTCGTGGCAATCAGCCCCAGCATTTT. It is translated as CASSEGQGRGNQPQHF.

CDR3 loop: CASSELPLDEQYF. As DNA, the CDR3 is TGTGCCAGCAGCGAACTCCCTTTGGACGAGCAGTACTTC. V usage is TRBV5-6 and J usage is TRBJ2-5; D uncertain. The J call is uncertain, as TRBJ2-7 better fits the DNA end. The germline V gene has CDR1 SGHDT and CDR2 YYEEEE. The CDR3 runs to 13 residues.

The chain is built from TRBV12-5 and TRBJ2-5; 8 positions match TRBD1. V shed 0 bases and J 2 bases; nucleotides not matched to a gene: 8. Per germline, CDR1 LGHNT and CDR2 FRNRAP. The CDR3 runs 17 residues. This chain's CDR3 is CASGLVLLGQAQETQYF. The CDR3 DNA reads TGTGCTAGTGGTTTGGTTCTCCTGGGACAGGCTCAAGAGACCCAGTACTTC.